The sample holds one count of the clone carrying this T cell receptor beta chain. Antigen: not known. The data stem from a study of post-analysis software for immune sequencing data. Whole-study results and caveats: About five TRBV segments occurring more often in patients than controls included TRBV5-6, TRBV5-1 and TRBV20-1.

Incorporated into the TCR beta cDNA libraries were unique molecular identifiers, which served to reduce PCR and sequencing biases. One entry per CDR3 protein, called by TCRdb with MiXCR from the PCR reads. The sample holds hundreds of thousands of distinct CDR3 sequences, less than 35% seen once. Germline V gene sequence: CDR1 MNHEY, CDR2 SVGAGI. The CDR3 runs to 14 residues. This clonotype was obtained from a girl aged 10 to 17 with multiple sclerosis. This sequence joins TRBV6-5 and TRBJ2-4, with no clear D. The J call is doubtful: the DNA matches TRBJ2-7 better. The source material was blood. The CDR3 region is CASGKTFNSYEQYF. The DNA for the CDR3 is TGTGCCAGCGGCAAGACTTTTAACTCCTACGAGCAGTACTTC.